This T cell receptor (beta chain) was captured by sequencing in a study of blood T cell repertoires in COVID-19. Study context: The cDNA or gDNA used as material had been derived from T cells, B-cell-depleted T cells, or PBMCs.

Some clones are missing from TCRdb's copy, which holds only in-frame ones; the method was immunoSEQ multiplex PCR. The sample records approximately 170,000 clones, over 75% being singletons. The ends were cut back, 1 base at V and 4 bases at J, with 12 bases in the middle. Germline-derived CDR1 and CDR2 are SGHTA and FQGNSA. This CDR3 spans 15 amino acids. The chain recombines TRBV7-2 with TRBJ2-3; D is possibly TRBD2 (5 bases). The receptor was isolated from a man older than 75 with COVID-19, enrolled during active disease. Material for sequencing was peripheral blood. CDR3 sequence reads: CASSLDGLLPDTQYF. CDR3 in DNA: TGTGCCAGCAGCTTAGACGGACTCCTGCCAGATACGCAGTATTTT.